These 14 T cell receptor beta chains came from one sample sequenced in a study of low-dose radiotherapy and immunotherapy resistance in tumors. A constant-region primer paired with the V-primer adapter amplified TCRs over about 19 PCR cycles. Each CDR3 protein gets one entry after TCRdb re-called the reads with MiXCR. Here the sample spans roughly 46,000 distinct CDR3 sequences, roughly 12% being singletons. Indicated time point: before trial treatment. The sequences come from PBMCs, collected before treatment. The receptors shown here come from a female donor with ovarian cancer.

This clonotype was observed at least ten times. This chain links TRBV2 with TRBJ1-5; TRBD1 matches 8 bases. From germline, CDR1 is SNHLY and CDR2 FYNNEI. The CDR3 extends over 15 amino acids. V lost 4 bases and J lost 7; bases outside the gene matches: 9. CDR3 sequence (DNA): TGTGCCAGCAGTGGAGGACAGGGAGTGAGGCAGCCCCAGCATTTT. Translation: CASSGGQGVRQPQHF. Full variable domain (missing parts from reference TRBV2 and TRBJ1-5): EPEVTQTPSHQVTQMGQEVILRCVPISNHLYFYWYRQILGQKVEFLVSFYNNEISEKSEIFDDQFSVERPDGSNFTLKIRSTKLEDSAMYFCASSGGQGVRQPQHFGDGTRLSIL.

This clonotype was seen repeatedly, ten times or more. V gene TRBV28 combines with J gene TRBJ2-7; D perhaps matches TRBD2 (6 bases). The CDR3 loop spans 14 amino acids. Deletions cut 4 bases from V and 0 bases from J, with 10 bases between. CDR1 is MDHEN, CDR2 SYDVKM, per germline. The CDR3 is CASSSPGSSYEQYF. Here the CDR3 DNA reads TGTGCCAGCAGTTCCCCCGGGAGCTCCTACGAGCAGTACTTC.

This clonotype has at least ten counts. The chain is built from TRBV20-1 and TRBJ2-1; the match to TRBD1 covers 10 bases. This CDR3 has 15 residues. The germline V gene has CDR1 DFQATT and CDR2 SNEGSKA (reference sequence). J was trimmed by 6 bases and V by 0 bases; bases with no gene match: 5. The CDR3 reads CSARDRDRGLNEQFF. The CDR3 DNA reads TGCAGTGCTAGAGACCGGGACAGGGGCCTCAATGAGCAGTTCTTC.

This clonotype was recorded many times. V and J are TRBV20-1 and TRBJ1-6, with D maybe TRBD1 (6 bases). Germline-derived CDR1 and CDR2 are DFQATT and SNEGSKA (reference sequence). V lost 3 bases and J 10 bases, leaving 19 bases between the germline ends. The CDR3 sequence is 15 residues long. CDR3 region: CSASPQGLEESPLHF. For the CDR3, the DNA is TGCAGTGCTAGTCCACAGGGATTGGAAGAGTCACCCCTCCACTTT.

This clonotype was counted ten times or more. The chain links TRBV20-1 to TRBJ2-7; 8 bases are shared with TRBD2. The CDR3 is made up of 15 amino acids. Trimming took 5 bases from V and 4 from J; bases not matched to a gene: 13. Germline assignment: CDR1 DFQATT and CDR2 SNEGSKA (reference sequence). The CDR3 spells CSAYKGGGRRYEQYF. The DNA of the CDR3 is TGCAGTGCTTACAAAGGAGGCGGGAGGAGGTACGAGCAGTACTTC.

This clonotype came up many times. This chain links TRBV19 with TRBJ2-1, with a possible D match to TRBD1 (6 bases). Per the germline V gene, CDR1 is LNHDA and CDR2 is SQIVND (reference sequence). V lost 0 bases to trimming and J lost 8 bases, with 17 bases between them. The CDR3 is 16 amino acids. DNA for the CDR3: TGTGCCAGTAGTATAGAGCTAGGGGGTATAAAGGATGAGCAGTTCTTC. Amino acids: CASSIELGGIKDEQFF.

In the case of this clonotype: This likely came from a read error, as a far larger clone is one base away. J is TRBJ2-5 and V is TRBV2; 8 bases agree with TRBD2. Trimming cost V 7 bases and J 11 bases; bases outside gene matches: 12. Germline V gene data show CDR1 as SNHLY and CDR2 as FYNNEI. The length of the CDR3 is 13 residues. The CDR3 protein is CASTGGPYNEQYF. The CDR3 DNA reads TGTGCCAGCACGGGGGGGCCGTACAATGAGCAGTACTTC.

Many counts were recorded for this clonotype. The gene calls are TRBV5-6 and TRBJ2-1; D is unresolved. There are 13 residues in the CDR3. Germline CDR1 is SGHDT and CDR2 is YYEEEE. Trimming shortened V by 4 bases and J by 6 bases, and 11 bases separated the two germline ends. The CDR3 loop reads CASSPGEANEQFF. The CDR3 DNA follows: TGTGCCAGCAGCCCAGGAGAGGCCAATGAGCAGTTCTTC.

This clonotype was recorded many times. The chain combines TRBV10-3 with TRBJ2-7; no definite D call. V was clipped by 4 bases and J by 0 bases, with 7 bases between them. The CDR3 contains 13 residues. Germline CDR1 and CDR2: ENHRY and SYGVKD. In DNA form, the CDR3 reads TGTGCCATCAGTGGCAGGCTCTCCTACGAGCAGTACTTC. It translates to CAISGRLSYEQYF.

At least ten counts were recorded for this clonotype. The chain recombines TRBV30 with TRBJ1-4; D call uncertain. V lost 4 bases to trimming and J lost 8 bases, with 14 bases between them. The CDR3 sequence is 13 residues long. The germline gives CDR1 GTSNPN, CDR2 SVGIG (reference sequence). The CDR3 DNA is TGTGCCTGGAACTCCGGGCCCAGGGAAAAACTGTTTTTT. Translating gives CAWNSGPREKLFF.

This clonotype was seen repeatedly, ten times or more. This sequence joins TRBV6-1 and TRBJ1-5, with no clear D. Per the germline V gene, CDR1 is MNHNS and CDR2 is SASEGT. This CDR3 region has 15 residues. The V end lost 1 base, the J end lost 3 bases, and 10 bases lay between the germline ends. The DNA for the CDR3 is TGTGCCAGCAGTGAAGTGGACGCCGTCAATCAGCCCCAGCATTTT. Translated: CASSEVDAVNQPQHF.

This clonotype showed up many times. The CDR3, as DNA: TGCGCCAGCAGTGGAACGAGCGGGAGGATCAACAATGAGCAGTTCTTC. This translates into CASSGTSGRINNEQFF. The V gene is TRBV10-1, the J gene TRBJ2-1; 9 bases match TRBD2. From germline, CDR1 is WNHNN and CDR2 SYGVQD (reference sequence). The CDR3 runs to 16 residues. V gave up 4 bases and J gave up 5 bases; unmatched junction bases: 9.

In its sample, this clonotype was seen many times. The chain joins TRBV2 to TRBJ2-2; TRBD2 is a possible D gene (7 bases). V lost 2 bases, J lost 5 bases, and 12 bases lay in between. This CDR3 comprises 15 residues. CDR1 is SNHLY and CDR2 is FYNNEI in the germline V gene. DNA for the CDR3: TGTGCCAGCAGTGAAACGCGGGGGCAGACCGGGGAGCTGTTTTTT. This encodes CASSETRGQTGELFF.

Many counts were recorded for this clonotype. J is TRBJ1-1 and V is TRBV2, with D possibly being TRBD1 (6 bases). The V end lost 6 bases, the J end lost 1 base, and 9 bases lay between the germline ends. The germline V gene has CDR1 SNHLY and CDR2 FYNNEI. This CDR3 is 13 amino acids long. CDR3 loop: CASSGQQNTEAFF. In DNA form, the CDR3 reads TGTGCCAGCAGCGGACAGCAGAACACTGAAGCTTTCTTT.